These 10 T cell receptor beta chains share one sample of origin, sequenced in a study of blood T cell repertoires in COVID-19. Produced via immunoSEQ multiplex PCR; TCRdb's table is partial and in-frame only. The sample yields roughly 150,000 clones, around 85% seen once. The sample was PBMCs or T cells enriched from blood (not recorded which). The receptors here all came from a middle-aged woman with acute COVID-19.

V gene TRBV7-9 combines with J gene TRBJ2-6; D ambiguous. Trimming removed 0 bases from V and 2 bases from J, with 8 bases in between. Germline V CDR1 and CDR2: SEHNR, FQNEAQ (reference sequence). There are 16 residues in the CDR3. This CDR3 reads CASSLARSPGANVLTF. In DNA, the CDR3 is TGTGCCAGCAGCTTAGCGAGGTCTCCTGGGGCCAACGTCCTGACTTTC.

This chain joins TRBV7-9 and TRBJ2-1; D is unclear. Per germline, CDR1 SEHNR and CDR2 FQNEAQ (reference sequence). CDR3 length equals 13 residues. V was trimmed by 0 bases and J by 6 bases, leaving 6 bases between them. CDR3 DNA sequence: TGTGCCAGCAGCTTAGCCCTCTCCAATGAGCAGTTCTTC. Its protein product is CASSLALSNEQFF.

This clone showed up just a few times. The chain couples TRBV5-1 to TRBJ1-5; 12 bases fit TRBD1. From germline, CDR1 is SGHRS and CDR2 YFSETQ. Losses at the gene ends were 5 bases for V and 7 bases for J; bases not matched to a gene: 7. The CDR3 covers 15 residues. The CDR3 loop is CASRPGTGGSQPQHF. The CDR3 nucleotides are TGCGCCAGCAGACCTGGGACAGGGGGCTCACAGCCCCAGCATTTT.

This clone was observed once. The chain recombines TRBV5-1 with TRBJ2-3, with a weak D call TRBD1 (5 bases). V was pared by 1 base and J by 0 bases, with 12 bases between. The germline CDR1 and CDR2 sequences are SGHRS and YFSETQ. This CDR3 comprises 16 residues. Written as DNA, the CDR3 is TGCGCCAGCAGCTTGTCTGGGCAGGGCAGCACAGATACGCAGTATTTT. Protein: CASSLSGQGSTDTQYF.

V is TRBV25-1 and J is TRBJ2-4; no firm D call. Germline CDR1 is MGHDK and CDR2 is SYGVNS. This CDR3 region has 16 residues. Trimming left V 4 bases short and J 3 bases short, with 16 bases between. This CDR3 reads CASSVLLGSGKNIQYF. CDR3 coding DNA: TGTGCCAGCAGTGTACTTCTTGGCTCAGGCAAAAACATTCAGTACTTC.

This sequence joins TRBV19 and TRBJ1-4; D is unclear. The CDR3 consists of 13 residues. Trimming removed 7 bases from V and 8 bases from J, with 14 bases in between. The germline V gene encodes CDR1 LNHDA and CDR2 SQIVND (reference sequence). The chain's CDR3 is CASKDLSREKLFF. Here the CDR3 DNA reads TGTGCCAGTAAAGACCTTTCCAGGGAAAAACTGTTTTTT.

The rearrangement joins TRBV5-1 to TRBJ2-2, with D tentatively TRBD1 (6 bases). Deletions cut 0 bases from V and 0 bases from J, with 9 bases between. The CDR3 sequence is 16 residues long. Germline CDR1 SGHRS, CDR2 YFSETQ. CDR3 residues: CASSLGRGPNTGELFF. In nucleotides, the CDR3 is TGCGCCAGCAGCTTGGGCAGGGGACCGAACACCGGGGAGCTGTTTTTT.

The CDR3 loop reads CASSPAVAGGRETQYF. As DNA, the CDR3 is TGTGCCAGCTCCCCGGCAGTAGCGGGAGGTCGGGAGACCCAGTACTTC. V usage is TRBV18 and J usage is TRBJ2-5; 10 nucleotides line up with TRBD2. Germline CDR1 and CDR2: KGHSH and LQKENI. The CDR3 length is 16 residues. V gave up 6 bases and J gave up 5 bases; unmatched junction bases: 12.

The chain is built from TRBV18 and TRBJ1-1; D may be TRBD1 (5 bases). Trimming shortened V by 0 bases and J by 2 bases, and 13 bases separated the two germline ends. Per germline, CDR1 KGHSH and CDR2 LQKENI. This CDR3 has 16 residues. The CDR3 DNA reads as TGTGCCAGCTCACCACCGAACGCGGGGGGAAACACTGAAGCTTTCTTT. Residues: CASSPPNAGGNTEAFF.

The chain links TRBV18 to TRBJ2-7, with TRBD1 matching 7 bases. CDR1 and CDR2 (germline): KGHSH, LQKENI. Unmatched junction bases numbered 0, after V lost 1 base and J lost 6 bases. The CDR3 is 12 residues long. The CDR3 loop is CASSPQGAEQYF. As DNA, the CDR3 is TGTGCCAGCTCACCACAGGGGGCCGAGCAGTACTTC. Full variable domain (rest looked up from reference TRBV18 and TRBJ2-7): NAGVMQNPRHLVRRRGQEARLRCSPMKGHSHVYWYRQLPEEGLKFMVYLQKENIIDESGMPKERFSAEFPKEGPSILRIQQVVRGDSAAYFCASSPQGAEQYFGPGTRLTVT.